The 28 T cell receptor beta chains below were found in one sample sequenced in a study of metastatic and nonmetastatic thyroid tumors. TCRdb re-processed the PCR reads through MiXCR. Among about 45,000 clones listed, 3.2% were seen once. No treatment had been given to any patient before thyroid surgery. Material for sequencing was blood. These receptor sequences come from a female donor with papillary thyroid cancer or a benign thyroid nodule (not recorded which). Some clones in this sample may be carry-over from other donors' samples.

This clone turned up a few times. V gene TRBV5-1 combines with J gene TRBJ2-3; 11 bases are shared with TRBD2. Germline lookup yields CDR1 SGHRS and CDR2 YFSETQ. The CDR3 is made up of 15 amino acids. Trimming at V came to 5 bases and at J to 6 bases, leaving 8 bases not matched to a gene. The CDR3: CASSWLAGGLDTQYF. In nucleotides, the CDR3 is TGCGCCAGCAGTTGGCTAGCGGGAGGCCTGGATACGCAGTATTTT.

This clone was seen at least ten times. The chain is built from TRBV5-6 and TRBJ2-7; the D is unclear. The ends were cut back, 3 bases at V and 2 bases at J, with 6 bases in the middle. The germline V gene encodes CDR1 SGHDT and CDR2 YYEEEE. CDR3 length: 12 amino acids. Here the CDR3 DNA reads TGTGCCAGCAGCTCCACTACCTACGAGCAGTACTTC. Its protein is CASSSTTYEQYF.

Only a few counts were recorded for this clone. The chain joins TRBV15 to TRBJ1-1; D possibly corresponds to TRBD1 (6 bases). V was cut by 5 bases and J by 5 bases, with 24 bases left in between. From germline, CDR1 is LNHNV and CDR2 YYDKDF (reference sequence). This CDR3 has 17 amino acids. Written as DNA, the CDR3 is TGTGCCACCAGCGTAGACCCCATCGGACAGTCGGGGACTGAAGCTTTCTTT. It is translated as CATSVDPIGQSGTEAFF.

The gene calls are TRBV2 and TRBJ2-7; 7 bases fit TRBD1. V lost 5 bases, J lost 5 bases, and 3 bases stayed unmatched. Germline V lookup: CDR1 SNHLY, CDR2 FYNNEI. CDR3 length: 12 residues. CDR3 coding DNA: TGTGCCAGCAGTAAAACAGGGGACGAGCAGTACTTC. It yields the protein CASSKTGDEQYF.

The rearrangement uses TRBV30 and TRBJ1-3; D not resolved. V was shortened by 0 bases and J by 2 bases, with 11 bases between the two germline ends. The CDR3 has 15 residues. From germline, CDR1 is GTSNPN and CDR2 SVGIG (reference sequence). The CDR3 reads CAWSVRAGAGNTIYF. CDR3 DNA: TGTGCCTGGAGTGTACGGGCAGGCGCTGGAAACACCATATATTTT.

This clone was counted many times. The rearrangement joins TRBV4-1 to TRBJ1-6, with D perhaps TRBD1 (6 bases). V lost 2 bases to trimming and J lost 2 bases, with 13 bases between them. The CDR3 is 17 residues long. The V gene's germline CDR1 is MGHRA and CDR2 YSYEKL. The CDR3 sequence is CASSQSGGLPYNSPLHF. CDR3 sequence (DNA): TGCGCCAGCAGCCAATCCGGGGGCCTACCCTATAATTCACCCCTCCACTTT.

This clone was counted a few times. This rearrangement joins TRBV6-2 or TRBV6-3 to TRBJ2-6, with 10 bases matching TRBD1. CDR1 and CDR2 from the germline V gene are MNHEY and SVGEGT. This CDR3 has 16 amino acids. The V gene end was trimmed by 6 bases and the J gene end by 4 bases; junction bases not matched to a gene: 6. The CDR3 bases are TGTGCCAGCAGCGACAGGGGGCGGGAGGGGGCCAACGTCCTGACTTTC. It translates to CASSDRGREGANVLTF.

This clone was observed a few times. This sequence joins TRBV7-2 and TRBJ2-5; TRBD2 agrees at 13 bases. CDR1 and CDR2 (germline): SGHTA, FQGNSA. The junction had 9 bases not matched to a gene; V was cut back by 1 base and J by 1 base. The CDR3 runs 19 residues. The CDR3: CASSLVKPTSGRPQETQYF. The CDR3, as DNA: TGTGCCAGCAGCTTAGTGAAGCCGACTAGCGGGAGGCCCCAAGAGACCCAGTACTTC. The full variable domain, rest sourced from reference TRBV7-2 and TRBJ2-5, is GAGVSQSPSNKVTEKGKDVELRCDPISGHTALYWYRQSLGQGLEFLIYFQGNSAPDKSGLPSDRFSAERTGGSVSTLTIQRTQQEDSAVYLCASSLVKPTSGRPQETQYFGPGTRLLVL.

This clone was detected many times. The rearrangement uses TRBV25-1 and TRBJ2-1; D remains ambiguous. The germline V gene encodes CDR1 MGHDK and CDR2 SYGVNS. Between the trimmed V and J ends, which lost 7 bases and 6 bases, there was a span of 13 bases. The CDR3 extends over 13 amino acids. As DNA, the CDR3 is TGTGCCAGCAAGGGCCAGTTGCGCAATGAGCAGTTCTTC. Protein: CASKGQLRNEQFF. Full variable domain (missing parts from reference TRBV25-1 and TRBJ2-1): EADIYQTPRYLVIGTGKKITLECSQTMGHDKMYWYQQDPGMELHLIHYSYGVNSTEKGDLSSESTVSRIRTEHFPLTLESARPSHTSQYLCASKGQLRNEQFFGPGTRLTVL.

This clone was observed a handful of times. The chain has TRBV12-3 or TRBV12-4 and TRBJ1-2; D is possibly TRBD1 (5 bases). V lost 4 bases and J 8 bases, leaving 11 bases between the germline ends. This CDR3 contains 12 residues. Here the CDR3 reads CASSSKGIGYTF. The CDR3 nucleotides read TGTGCCAGCAGTTCCAAGGGGATCGGCTACACCTTC.

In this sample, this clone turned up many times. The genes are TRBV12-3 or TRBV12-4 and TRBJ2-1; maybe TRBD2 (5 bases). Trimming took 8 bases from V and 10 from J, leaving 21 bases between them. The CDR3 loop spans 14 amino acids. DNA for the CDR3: TGTGCCAGCGTCTCGGGGATCCCAGCCAGAGAGCAGTTCTTC. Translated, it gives CASVSGIPAREQFF.

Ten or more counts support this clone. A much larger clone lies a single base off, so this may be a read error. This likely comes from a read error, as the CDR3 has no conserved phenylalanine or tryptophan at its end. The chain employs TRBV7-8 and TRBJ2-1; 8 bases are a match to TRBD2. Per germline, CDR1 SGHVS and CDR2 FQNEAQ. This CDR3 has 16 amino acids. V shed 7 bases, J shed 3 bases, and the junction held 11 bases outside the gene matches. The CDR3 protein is CASTPPGGEDYNEQFL. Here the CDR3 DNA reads TGTGCCAGCACCCCTCCCGGGGGGGAGGACTACAATGAGCAGTTCCTC.

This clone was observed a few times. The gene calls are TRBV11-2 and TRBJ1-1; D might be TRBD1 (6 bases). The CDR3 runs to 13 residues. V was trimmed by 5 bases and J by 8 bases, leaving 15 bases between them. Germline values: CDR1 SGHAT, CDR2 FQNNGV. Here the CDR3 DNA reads TGTGCCAGCAGCATTCTCGGAGACAGGGAAGCTTTCTTT. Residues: CASSILGDREAFF.

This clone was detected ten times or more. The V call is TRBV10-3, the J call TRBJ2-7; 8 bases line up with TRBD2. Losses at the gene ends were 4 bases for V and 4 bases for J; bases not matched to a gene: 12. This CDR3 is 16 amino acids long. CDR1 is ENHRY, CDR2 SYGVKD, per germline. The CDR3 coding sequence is TGTGCCATCAGTGCAGCTAGCGGGTTTACCACATACGAGCAGTACTTC. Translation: CAISAASGFTTYEQYF.

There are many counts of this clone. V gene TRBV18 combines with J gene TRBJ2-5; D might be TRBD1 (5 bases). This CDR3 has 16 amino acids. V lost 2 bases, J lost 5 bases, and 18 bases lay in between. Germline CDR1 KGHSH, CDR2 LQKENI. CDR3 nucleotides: TGTGCCAGCTCACCAATTTCCGGACAAACCGGGGAGACCCAGTACTTC. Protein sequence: CASSPISGQTGETQYF.

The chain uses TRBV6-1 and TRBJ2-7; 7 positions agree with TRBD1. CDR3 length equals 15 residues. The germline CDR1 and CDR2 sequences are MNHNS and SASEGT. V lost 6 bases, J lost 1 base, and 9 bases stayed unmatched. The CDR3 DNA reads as TGTGCCAGCAGCGTCGTCGGGACAGCTTCCTACGAGCAGTACTTC. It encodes CASSVVGTASYEQYF.

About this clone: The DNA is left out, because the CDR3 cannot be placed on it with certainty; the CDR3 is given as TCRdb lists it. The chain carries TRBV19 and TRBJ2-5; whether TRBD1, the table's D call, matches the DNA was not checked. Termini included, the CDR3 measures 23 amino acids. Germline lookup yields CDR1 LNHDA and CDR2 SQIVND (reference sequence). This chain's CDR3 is CASSDSGTFDEQFFGPGMETQYF.

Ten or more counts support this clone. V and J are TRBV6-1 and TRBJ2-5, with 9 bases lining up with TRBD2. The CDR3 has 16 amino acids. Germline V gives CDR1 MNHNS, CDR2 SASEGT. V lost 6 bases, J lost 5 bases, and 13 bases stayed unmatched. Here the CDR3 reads CASRTGTSWISETQYF. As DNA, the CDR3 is TGTGCCAGCAGGACAGGGACTAGCTGGATTTCTGAGACCCAGTACTTC.

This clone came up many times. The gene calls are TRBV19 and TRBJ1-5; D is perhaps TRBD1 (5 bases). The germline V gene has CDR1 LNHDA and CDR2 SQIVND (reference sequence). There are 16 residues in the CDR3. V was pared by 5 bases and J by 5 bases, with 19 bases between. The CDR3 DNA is TGTGCCAGTAGTCCTGGGGTGAGGGGCTTGTATCAGCCCCAGCATTTT. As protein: CASSPGVRGLYQPQHF.

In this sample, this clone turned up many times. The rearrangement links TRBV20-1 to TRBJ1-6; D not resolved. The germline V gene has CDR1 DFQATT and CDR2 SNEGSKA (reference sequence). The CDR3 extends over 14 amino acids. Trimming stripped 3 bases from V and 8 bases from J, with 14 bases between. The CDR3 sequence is CSARGVGEYSPLHF. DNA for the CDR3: TGCAGTGCTAGGGGAGTTGGGGAGTATTCACCCCTCCACTTT.

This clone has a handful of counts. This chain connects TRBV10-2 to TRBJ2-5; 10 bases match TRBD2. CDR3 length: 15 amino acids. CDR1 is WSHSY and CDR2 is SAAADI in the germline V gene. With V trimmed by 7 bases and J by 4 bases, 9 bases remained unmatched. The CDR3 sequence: CASTSSGGSRETQYF. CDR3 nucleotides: TGCGCCAGCACCTCTAGCGGGGGTAGCAGAGAGACCCAGTACTTC.

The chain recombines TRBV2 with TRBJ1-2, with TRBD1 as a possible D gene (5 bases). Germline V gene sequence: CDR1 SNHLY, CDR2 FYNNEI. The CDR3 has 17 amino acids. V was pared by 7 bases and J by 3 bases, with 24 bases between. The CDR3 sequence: CASIKRRATMGDYGYTF. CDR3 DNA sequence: TGTGCCAGCATTAAACGCCGGGCCACCATGGGGGACTATGGCTACACCTTC.

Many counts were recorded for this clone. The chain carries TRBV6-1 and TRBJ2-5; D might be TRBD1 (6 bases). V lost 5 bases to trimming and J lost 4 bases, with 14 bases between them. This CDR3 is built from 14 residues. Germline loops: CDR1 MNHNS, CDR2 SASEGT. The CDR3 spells CASSYGRGLETQYF. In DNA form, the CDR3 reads TGTGCCAGCAGTTATGGCAGGGGTTTAGAGACCCAGTACTTC.

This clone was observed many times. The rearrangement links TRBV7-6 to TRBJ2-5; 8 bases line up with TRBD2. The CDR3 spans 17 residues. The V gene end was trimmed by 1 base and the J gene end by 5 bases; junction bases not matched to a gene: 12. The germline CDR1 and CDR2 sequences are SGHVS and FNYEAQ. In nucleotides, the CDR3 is TGTGCCAGCAGCTTAGTCGCATCGGGAGGGCCTGGGGAGACCCAGTACTTC. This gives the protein CASSLVASGGPGETQYF.

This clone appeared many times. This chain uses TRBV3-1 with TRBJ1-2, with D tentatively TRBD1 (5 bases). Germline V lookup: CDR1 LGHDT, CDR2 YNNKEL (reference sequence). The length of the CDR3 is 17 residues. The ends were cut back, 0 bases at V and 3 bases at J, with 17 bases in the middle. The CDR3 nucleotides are TGTGCCAGCAGCCAAGATCTGGGGCAGGTTGCCTACTATGGCTACACCTTC. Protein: CASSQDLGQVAYYGYTF.

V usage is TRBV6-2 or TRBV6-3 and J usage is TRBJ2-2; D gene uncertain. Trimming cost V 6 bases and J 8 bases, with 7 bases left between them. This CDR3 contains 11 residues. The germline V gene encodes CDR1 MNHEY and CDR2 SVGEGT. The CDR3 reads CASRRIGELFF. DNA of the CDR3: TGTGCCAGCAGACGAATTGGGGAGCTGTTTTTT.

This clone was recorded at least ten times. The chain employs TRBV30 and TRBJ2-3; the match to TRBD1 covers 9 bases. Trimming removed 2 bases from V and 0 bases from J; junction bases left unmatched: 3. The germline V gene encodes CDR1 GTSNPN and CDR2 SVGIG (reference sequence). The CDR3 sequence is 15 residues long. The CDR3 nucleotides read TGTGCCTGGAGTCTTGGGACAGGGAGCACAGATACGCAGTATTTT. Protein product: CAWSLGTGSTDTQYF.

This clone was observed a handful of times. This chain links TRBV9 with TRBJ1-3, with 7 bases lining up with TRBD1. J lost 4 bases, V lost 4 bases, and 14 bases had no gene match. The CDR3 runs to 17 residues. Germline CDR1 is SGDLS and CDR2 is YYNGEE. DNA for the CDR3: TGTGCCAGCAGCCTCCCCAGGGGGGGTTCGGAAGGAAACACCATATATTTT. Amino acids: CASSLPRGGSEGNTIYF. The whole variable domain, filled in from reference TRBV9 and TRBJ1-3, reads DSGVTQTPKHLITATGQRVTLRCSPRSGDLSVYWYQQSLDQGLQFLIQYYNGEERAKGNILERFSAQQFPDLHSELNLSSLELGDSALYFCASSLPRGGSEGNTIYFGEGSWLTVV.